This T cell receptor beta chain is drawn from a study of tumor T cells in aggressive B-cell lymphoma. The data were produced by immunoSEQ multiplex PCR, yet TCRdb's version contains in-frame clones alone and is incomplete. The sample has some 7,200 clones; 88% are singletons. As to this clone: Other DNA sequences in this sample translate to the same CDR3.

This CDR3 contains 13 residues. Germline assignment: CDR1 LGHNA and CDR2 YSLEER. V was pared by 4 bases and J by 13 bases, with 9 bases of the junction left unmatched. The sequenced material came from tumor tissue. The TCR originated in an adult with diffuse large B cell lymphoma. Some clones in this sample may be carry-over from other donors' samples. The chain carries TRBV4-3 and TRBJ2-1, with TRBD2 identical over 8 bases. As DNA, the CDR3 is TGCGCCAGCAGCCCCGGACTAGCCCAGGAACAGTTCTTC. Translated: CASSPGLAQEQFF.